The entry that follows covers one TCR beta chain sequence. Its antigen is currently unknown. CDR3 size: 13 residues. Germline V lookup: CDR1 DFQATT, CDR2 SNEGSKA (reference sequence). Trimming took off 5 bases at V and 0 bases at J, with 11 bases between the two ends. The source of the sample is a study of T cell repertoires in cytomegalovirus infection. The wider study: Indications came from public TCR beta signatures; they pointed to CMV infection and to a matching HLA type.

TCRdb re-called the reads through MiXCR, storing one row per CDR3 protein. The sample shows 150,000 or so distinct CDR3 sequences, roughly 20% of them seen only once. This receptor was identified in a human donor in good health (CMV status not recorded). Some clones in this sample may be carry-over from other donors' samples. This rearrangement joins TRBV20-1 to TRBJ2-7, with D uncertain. Sequences were derived from CD8+ T cells from cultured PBMCs, sampled from culture after CMV antigen stimulation. The DNA for the CDR3 is TGCAGTGCTCGGGCTGGGTTCTCCTACGAGCAGTACTTC. It yields the protein CSARAGFSYEQYF.